This passage covers 26 T cell receptor beta chains from one sample sequenced in a study of cytomegalovirus exposure and HLA in healthy donors. PCR involved 60 Vbeta and 13 Jbeta primers. Data came from immunoSEQ multiplex PCR; TCRdb stores just in-frame clones and leaves some out. This sample carries about 150,000 clones, more than 65% of them seen once, and the ten largest clones take about 5.6%. Source material: PBMCs. The receptors originated from a man under 40 in good health and CMV-seropositive.

V gene TRBV16 combines with J gene TRBJ1-5, with no clear D. The V end was cut by 4 bases, the J end by 0 bases, with 10 bases between. Germline values: CDR1 KGHSY, CDR2 FQNENV. The length of the CDR3 is 15 residues. CDR3 region: CASSREANSNQPQHF. In nucleotides, the CDR3 is TGTGCCAGCAGCCGTGAAGCTAATAGCAATCAGCCCCAGCATTTT.

This clone was observed a handful of times. V is TRBV25-1 and J is TRBJ2-7; 8 nucleotides match TRBD1. CDR1 MGHDK and CDR2 SYGVNS come from the germline V gene. The CDR3 consists of 14 residues. J gave up 4 bases and V 3 bases, and 5 bases lay outside the gene matches. For the CDR3, the DNA is TGTGCCAGCAGTGAGTCAGGGGGCGGGTACGAGCAGTACTTC. It specifies CASSESGGGYEQYF.

This clone was observed a handful of times. J is TRBJ1-1 and V is TRBV19, with a tentative D call TRBD1 (5 bases). CDR3 length equals 17 residues. Trimming shortened V by 6 bases and J by 0 bases, and 20 bases separated the two germline ends. CDR1 and CDR2 from the germline V gene are LNHDA and SQIVND (reference sequence). DNA for the CDR3: TGTGCCAGTAGGATTCGAATGTCCACAGGCATGAACACTGAAGCTTTCTTT. It yields the protein CASRIRMSTGMNTEAFF.

In its sample, this clone was seen a few times. The chain uses TRBV6-6 and TRBJ2-7; maybe TRBD1 (5 bases). This CDR3 comprises 11 residues. Germline V gene sequence: CDR1 MNHNY, CDR2 SVGAGI (reference sequence). Trimming pared 9 bases from V and 6 bases from J, leaving 12 bases between. The CDR3 DNA is TGTGCCAGTTGGGGAACAGGCGAGCAGTACTTC. Residues: CASWGTGEQYF.

This chain's CDR3 is CASETFGTSGNNEQFF. In nucleotides, the CDR3 is TGTGCCAGCGAGACATTCGGGACTAGCGGAAACAATGAGCAGTTCTTC. The J gene is TRBJ2-1, the V gene TRBV6-6; TRBD2 agrees at 11 bases. This CDR3 contains 16 residues. V gave up 8 bases and J gave up 5 bases; unmatched junction bases: 11. The germline V gene encodes CDR1 MNHNY and CDR2 SVGAGI (reference sequence).

The CDR3 region has the DNA TGTGCCAGCAGCTGGGGCACTAGCGGGGGAGGGGAGACCCAGTACTTC. Translated, it gives CASSWGTSGGGETQYF. The chain carries TRBV11-2 and TRBJ2-5; TRBD2 agrees at 11 bases. Trimming removed 4 bases from V and 5 bases from J; junction bases left unmatched: 9. CDR1 and CDR2 from the germline V gene are SGHAT and FQNNGV. This CDR3 contains 16 residues.

The chain is built from TRBV19 and TRBJ1-2; TRBD1 aligns across 9 bases. Germline-derived CDR1 and CDR2 are LNHDA and SQIVND (reference sequence). V lost 5 bases and J lost 8; bases outside the gene matches: 9. This CDR3 contains 14 residues. The CDR3 DNA is TGTGCCAGTAGTCCGTCTACAGGGGGCGAGGGCTACACCTTC. It is translated as CASSPSTGGEGYTF.

The rearrangement links TRBV13 to TRBJ1-4; D call uncertain. Germline CDR1 is PRHDT and CDR2 is FYEKMQ (reference sequence). V was pared by 0 bases and J by 8 bases, with 16 bases between. The CDR3 is 16 residues long. In DNA form, the CDR3 reads TGTGCCAGCAGCTTAGGACGGAGGGTGGTCTACGAAAAACTGTTTTTT. Protein: CASSLGRRVVYEKLFF.

The chain employs TRBV11-3 and TRBJ2-3; D possibly corresponds to TRBD2 (7 bases). The CDR3 covers 17 residues. V was cut by 5 bases and J by 0 bases, with 18 bases left in between. Per germline, CDR1 SGHNT and CDR2 YENEEA. The DNA of the CDR3 is TGTGCCAGCAGCGTCGGAGGGGGGAGGGGTAGCACAGATACGCAGTATTTT. It is translated as CASSVGGGRGSTDTQYF. Full variable domain (outside the CDR3, taken from reference TRBV11-3 and TRBJ2-3): EAGVVQSPRYKIIEKKQPVAFWCNPISGHNTLYWYLQNLGQGPELLIRYENEEAVDDSQLPKDRFSAERLKGVDSTLKIQPAELGDSAVYLCASSVGGGRGSTDTQYFGPGTRLTVL.

The chain is built from TRBV7-2 and TRBJ2-1; a weak D match, TRBD2 (5 bases). The CDR3 is made up of 18 amino acids. V lost 1 base, J lost 0 bases, and 16 bases lay in between. CDR1 and CDR2 (germline): SGHTA, FQGNSA. This CDR3 is CASSLGAGRLSSYNEQFF. The CDR3 DNA reads TGTGCCAGCAGCTTAGGGGCGGGCCGACTGAGCTCCTACAATGAGCAGTTCTTC. The full variable domain, rest sourced from reference TRBV7-2 and TRBJ2-1, is GAGVSQSPSNKVTEKGKDVELRCDPISGHTALYWYRQSLGQGLEFLIYFQGNSAPDKSGLPSDRFSAERTGGSVSTLTIQRTQQEDSAVYLCASSLGAGRLSSYNEQFFGPGTRLTVL.

This clone has just one count. The chain uses TRBV6-5 and TRBJ2-5, with TRBD2 as a possible D gene (5 bases). Trimming took off 6 bases at V and 1 base at J, with 9 bases between the two ends. Per germline, CDR1 MNHEY and CDR2 SVGAGI. The CDR3 contains 13 residues. The CDR3 coding sequence is TGTGCCAGCAGGAGGACTTTCCAAGAGACCCAGTACTTC. Protein sequence: CASRRTFQETQYF.

The chain carries TRBV7-2 and TRBJ2-3, with TRBD1 matching 9 bases. J gave up 5 bases and V 1 base, and 7 bases lay outside the gene matches. From germline, CDR1 is SGHTA and CDR2 FQGNSA. This CDR3 comprises 16 residues. The CDR3 nucleotides read TGTGCCAGCAGCTTAGATTGGGGACAGGGATTAGATACGCAGTATTTT. As protein: CASSLDWGQGLDTQYF. Looking up the rest from reference TRBV7-2 and TRBJ2-3 gives the full variable domain: GAGVSQSPSNKVTEKGKDVELRCDPISGHTALYWYRQSLGQGLEFLIYFQGNSAPDKSGLPSDRFSAERTGGSVSTLTIQRTQQEDSAVYLCASSLDWGQGLDTQYFGPGTRLTVL.

The V gene is TRBV11-3, the J gene TRBJ2-7, with TRBD1 identical over 7 bases. With V trimmed by 4 bases and J by 3 bases, 6 bases remained unmatched. The CDR3 sequence is 14 residues long. Germline CDR1 SGHNT, CDR2 YENEEA. CDR3 residues: CASSSYGTDYEQYF. In nucleotides, the CDR3 is TGTGCCAGCAGCTCTTACGGGACAGACTACGAGCAGTACTTC.

The chain is built from TRBV2 and TRBJ1-5, with a tentative D call TRBD1 (6 bases). This CDR3 is built from 14 residues. Germline V gene lookup returns CDR1 SNHLY and CDR2 FYNNEI. V was clipped by 5 bases and J by 6 bases, with 14 bases between them. CDR3 in DNA: TGTGCCAGCAGTTACTACAGGGAGGGTCAGCCCCAGCATTTT. It codes for CASSYYREGQPQHF.

V is TRBV28 and J is TRBJ1-4; D might be TRBD1 (5 bases). The CDR3 has 12 residues. V was cut by 7 bases and J by 8 bases, with 11 bases left in between. Germline V CDR1 and CDR2: MDHEN, SYDVKM. CDR3 sequence (DNA): TGTGCCAGCATGGGGCTACTCGAAAAACTGTTTTTT. Translation gives CASMGLLEKLFF.

This clone turned up a few times. The rearrangement links TRBV30 to TRBJ1-2, with a possible D match to TRBD1 (5 bases). The CDR3 sequence is 13 residues long. Trimming removed 2 bases from V and 5 bases from J, with 12 bases in between. Per the germline V gene, CDR1 is GTSNPN and CDR2 is SVGIG (reference sequence). This CDR3 reads CAWSSASGYGYTF. In DNA form, the CDR3 reads TGTGCCTGGAGTTCGGCCTCAGGGTATGGCTACACCTTC.

The chain has TRBV2 and TRBJ1-1; D might be TRBD1 (6 bases). CDR3 length equals 12 residues. Germline CDR1 is SNHLY and CDR2 is FYNNEI. V dropped 9 bases and J dropped 1 base, with 9 bases sitting between them. The CDR3 loop reads CASQGWNTEAFF. The CDR3, as DNA: TGTGCCAGTCAGGGGTGGAACACTGAAGCTTTCTTT.

The genes are TRBV23-1 and TRBJ2-2; D might be TRBD1 (6 bases). TRBV23-1 is marked as an open reading frame, function uncertain. The CDR3 covers 14 residues. V was clipped by 10 bases and J by 3 bases, with 15 bases between them. The CDR3 nucleotides read TGCGCCAATAGGGACAAGCGCGACACCGGGGAGCTGTTTTTT. Residues: CANRDKRDTGELFF.

The gene calls are TRBV30 and TRBJ2-3, with TRBD2 identical over 9 bases. CDR3 length: 17 amino acids. V lost 4 bases and J lost 4; bases outside the gene matches: 15. Germline V gene data show CDR1 as GTSNPN and CDR2 as SVGIG (reference sequence). As DNA, the CDR3 is TGTGCCTGGACTCTCACGGGACTAGCTACCTTGGCAGATACGCAGTATTTT. Translating gives CAWTLTGLATLADTQYF.

The chain combines TRBV5-6 with TRBJ1-1; D is unresolved. Trimming stripped 6 bases from V and 1 base from J, with 13 bases between. Germline CDR1 reads SGHDT; CDR2 reads YYEEEE. The length of the CDR3 is 14 residues. The CDR3 loop is CASINPRRNTEAFF. CDR3 DNA: TGTGCCAGCATCAACCCCCGTAGGAACACTGAAGCTTTCTTT. Looking up the rest from reference TRBV5-6 and TRBJ1-1 gives the full variable domain: DAGVTQSPTHLIKTRGQQVTLRCSPKSGHDTVSWYQQALGQGPQFIFQYYEEEERQRGNFPDRFSGHQFPNYSSELNVNALLLGDSALYLCASINPRRNTEAFFGQGTRLTVV.

This clone was picked up one time. This chain uses TRBV27 with TRBJ2-1; TRBD1 is a possible D gene (5 bases). Trimming took off 6 bases at V and 0 bases at J, with 12 bases between the two ends. The CDR3 totals 15 residues. Germline CDR1 and CDR2: MNHEY and SMNVEV (reference sequence). CDR3: CASSPMDNSYNEQFF. The CDR3 nucleotides are TGTGCCAGCAGCCCAATGGACAACTCCTACAATGAGCAGTTCTTC.

The V call is TRBV5-1, the J call TRBJ1-1; no clear D gene. The germline V gene encodes CDR1 SGHRS and CDR2 YFSETQ. The germline V and J ends were trimmed by 0 bases and 5 bases, with 14 bases remaining between them. The CDR3 is 15 amino acids. CDR3 sequence: CASSLVSQVITEAFF. The CDR3 DNA follows: TGCGCCAGCAGCTTGGTTTCCCAGGTCATTACTGAAGCTTTCTTT.

This chain uses TRBV5-4 with TRBJ2-7; 15 nucleotides agree with TRBD2. V shed 4 bases and J 6 bases; nucleotides not matched to a gene: 2. Germline V gene lookup returns CDR1 SGHNT and CDR2 YYREEE (reference sequence). This CDR3 has 14 amino acids. The CDR3 coding sequence is TGTGCCAGCAGCAGGGGACTAGCGGGAGGCGAGCAGTACTTC. Translation gives CASSRGLAGGEQYF.

This CDR3 reads CASSLSRRNTEAFF. CDR3 nucleotides: TGTGCCAGCAGTTTATCGCGCCGGAACACTGAAGCTTTCTTT. The rearrangement joins TRBV27 to TRBJ1-1; the D is unclear. The germline V gene encodes CDR1 MNHEY and CDR2 SMNVEV (reference sequence). The CDR3 length is 14 residues. V lost 0 bases and J lost 1, with 6 bases in between.

This clone was counted a few times. The gene calls are TRBV30 and TRBJ2-3; TRBD1 aligns across 9 bases. The ends lost 5 bases at V and 6 bases at J; junction bases unmatched: 6. The CDR3 has 13 amino acids. Germline V CDR1 and CDR2: GTSNPN, SVGIG (reference sequence). In nucleotides, the CDR3 is TGTGCCTGGCTGGGACAGGGTGCCGATACGCAGTATTTT. Its translation: CAWLGQGADTQYF.

The rearrangement uses TRBV19 and TRBJ1-1, with TRBD1 as a possible D gene (5 bases). The CDR3 is 14 residues long. CDR1 LNHDA and CDR2 SQIVND come from the germline V gene (reference sequence). Between the trimmed V and J ends, which lost 7 bases and 3 bases, there was a span of 15 bases. The CDR3 sequence: CASTMRGGDTEAFF. The CDR3 DNA reads TGTGCCAGTACTATGCGGGGCGGTGACACTGAAGCTTTCTTT.